This T cell receptor (beta chain) was found in a study of T cell responses to AZD1222 COVID-19 vaccine. The CDR3 covers 13 residues. V was trimmed by 2 bases and J by 1 base, leaving 5 bases between them. CDR1 and CDR2 from the germline V gene are MDHEN and SYDVKM. With regard to this clone: The antigen is unknown.

Method: immunoSEQ multiplex PCR; TCRdb's copy keeps in-frame clones and lacks some. This table holds approximately 130,000 clones, 75% to 95% found once. Whole-study findings and limits: The sample set comprised mostly white British donors with more females, and clonal diversity was possibly underestimated. There were vaccine-associated CD4 TCRs across spike, dominant at 160-218 and 743-854.

This chain links TRBV28 with TRBJ2-5; D call uncertain. Sample: peripheral blood, taken 28 days after the second dose of the MenACWY control vaccine. This clonotype was sampled from an adult who received the MenACWY meningococcal vaccine as a control. This CDR3 is CASSLGVQETQYF. CDR3 sequence (DNA): TGTGCCAGCAGTTTAGGAGTCCAAGAGACCCAGTACTTC.